This is a list of T cell receptor beta chains from one sample in a study of blood T cell repertoires in COVID-19. Profiled with immunoSEQ multiplex PCR; TCRdb holds only in-frame clones, not every one. Here the sample spans some 90,000 clones, roughly 80% being singletons. The sequencing sample was made of peripheral blood. These receptors all come from a man aged 55-75 years with acute or convalescent COVID-19. Each CDR3 is given with its conserved first and last residue. A D gene is named only where the DNA matches it firmly. Clone size is stated in some rows and not others, as once, few, many or a class when expanded.

>TRBJ2-3|-|-|TRBV7-6
TGTGCCAGCAGCCTCGGAGGCGCAGATACGCAGTATTTT
CASSLGGADTQYF
>TRBJ2-2|-|TRBD1|TRBV4-1
TGCGCCAGCAGCCAAGCCCAGACAGGGCTCGGGGAGCTGTTTTTT
CASSQAQTGLGELFF
>TRBJ2-5|once|TRBD1|TRBV10-3
TGTGCCATCAGTGAAGGGGGCGAGGGATGGGAGACCCAGTACTTC
CAISEGGEGWETQYF
>TRBJ2-7|-|TRBD2|TRBV28
TGTGCCAGCACCCCTTTCACGGGACTAAGTTACGAGCAGTACTTC
CASTPFTGLSYEQYF
>TRBJ2-2|-|-|TRBV25-1
TGTGCCTCCAAGCAACAGGGGAACACCGGGGAGCTGTTTTTT
CASKQQGNTGELFF
>TRBJ1-3|-|TRBD1|TRBV7-2
TGTGCCAGCAGCCGGGGACAGGGGCCTCTTCTGTCGGCGGGAAACACCATATATTTT
CASSRGQGPLLSAGNTIYF
>TRBJ1-6|-|-|TRBV7-2
TGTGCCAGCAGCTTAAGCGGCAGGCTTAGCTCCTATAATTCACCCCTCCACTTT
CASSLSGRLSSYNSPLHF
>TRBJ2-3|-|-|TRBV9
TGTGCCAGCAGCCCCGACAGCTACACAGATACGCAGTATTTT
CASSPDSYTDTQYF
>TRBJ1-5|-|-|TRBV10-3
TGTGCCATCAGTGAGTCGGGGGGGGATCAGCCCCAGCATTTT
CAISESGGDQPQHF
>TRBJ2-1|-|TRBD1|TRBV12-3/TRBV12-4
TGTGCCAGCAGTTTAGGGAAGACAGGGCCGCAGTTCTTC
CASSLGKTGPQFF
>TRBJ1-5|-|TRBD1|TRBV28
TGTGCCAGCAGTGGGACAGTAGATAGCAATCAGCCCCAGCATTTT
CASSGTVDSNQPQHF
>TRBJ1-2|-|TRBD1|TRBV7-9
TGTGCCAGCAGCTTCTGGACAGGGGGAATAGGCTATGGCTACACCTTC
CASSFWTGGIGYGYTF
>TRBJ1-1|-|TRBD1|TRBV9
TGTGCCAGCAGCGCTGGGACAGGGTTGGACACTGAAGCTTTCTTT
CASSAGTGLDTEAFF
>TRBJ2-2|-|-|TRBV11-3
TGTGCCAGCAGCTTTAACCAGGGCGGGGAGCTGTTTTTT
CASSFNQGGELFF
>TRBJ1-6|-|-|TRBV6-4
TGTGCCAGCACTCAGGAACAGGGACGGTCACCCCTCCACTTT
CASTQEQGRSPLHF
>TRBJ2-2|-|-|TRBV6-2/TRBV6-3
TGTGCCAGCAGTTACGGAGAGGAGACAGTGAACACCGGGGAGCTGTTTTTT
CASSYGEETVNTGELFF
>TRBJ2-3|-|-|TRBV14
TGTGCCAGCAGCCAAGATAGGGGTTGGCCAGATACGCAGTATTTT
CASSQDRGWPDTQYF